This entry lists 25 T cell receptor beta chains sequenced from one sample in a study of long-term antiretroviral therapy in people with HIV. Survey-level immunoSEQ v3.0 assays were run. Libraries were prepared by immunoSEQ multiplex PCR; TCRdb keeps only in-frame clonotypes and omits some of them. The profile shows 9,500 or so clones, around 70% of them singletons. The sequenced sample was unsorted PBMCs, obtained 1.8 years before starting antiretroviral therapy. The receptors stem from a man between 40 and 49 years old with HIV.

The J gene is TRBJ2-7, the V gene TRBV30, with D possibly being TRBD1 (5 bases). This CDR3 is built from 12 residues. V lost 5 bases and J lost 3, with 11 bases in between. Germline-derived CDR1 and CDR2 are GTSNPN and SVGIG (reference sequence). Here the CDR3 reads CAWGHFDYEQYF. CDR3 in DNA: TGTGCCTGGGGACACTTTGACTACGAGCAGTACTTC.

This clone was recorded a few times. The chain joins TRBV10-3 to TRBJ2-7, with TRBD1 matching 7 bases. The germline gives CDR1 ENHRY, CDR2 SYGVKD. The CDR3 loop spans 14 amino acids. J lost 2 bases, V lost 2 bases, and 3 bases had no gene match. The CDR3 region is CAISERGPPYEQYF. The CDR3 nucleotides read TGTGCCATCAGTGAGAGGGGGCCCCCCTACGAGCAGTACTTC.

This clone appeared a few times. The rearrangement joins TRBV2 to TRBJ1-6, with 8 bases that match TRBD1. CDR1 is SNHLY and CDR2 is FYNNEI in the germline V gene. With V trimmed by 4 bases and J by 0 bases, 5 bases remained unmatched. CDR3 length: 17 residues. DNA for the CDR3: TGTGCCAGCAGTGGGGGACAGGCCAACTCCTATAATTCACCCCTCCACTTT. It codes for CASSGGQANSYNSPLHF. The variable domain in full, with the rest retrieved from reference TRBV2 and TRBJ1-6, is EPEVTQTPSHQVTQMGQEVILRCVPISNHLYFYWYRQILGQKVEFLVSFYNNEISEKSEIFDDQFSVERPDGSNFTLKIRSTKLEDSAMYFCASSGGQANSYNSPLHFGNGTRLTVT.

The chain has TRBV19 and TRBJ1-1, with no clear D. The ends were cut back, 7 bases at V and 1 base at J, with 10 bases in the middle. Germline assignment: CDR1 LNHDA and CDR2 SQIVND (reference sequence). The CDR3 extends over 13 amino acids. CDR3: CASIPPKNTEAFF. In DNA, the CDR3 is TGTGCCAGTATCCCCCCCAAGAACACTGAAGCTTTCTTT. The entire variable domain, with the rest obtained from reference TRBV19 and TRBJ1-1, is as follows: DGGITQSPKYLFRKEGQNVTLSCEQNLNHDAMYWYRQDPGQGLRLIYYSQIVNDFQKGDIAEGYSVSREKKESFPLTVTSAQKNPTAFYLCASIPPKNTEAFFGQGTRLTVV.

The gene calls are TRBV4-1 and TRBJ2-1; 14 bases map to TRBD2. The CDR3 has 16 residues. V dropped 0 bases and J dropped 7; count of bases not matched to a gene: 2. Germline CDR1 is MGHRA and CDR2 is YSYEKL. The DNA for the CDR3 is TGCGCCAGCAGCCAAGATCGGACTAGCGGGGGGAATGAGCAGTTCTTC. Translation gives CASSQDRTSGGNEQFF.

This clone was seen once. The rearrangement links TRBV1 to TRBJ1-6; the D call TRBD1 from the table was never checked on the DNA. TRBV1 is listed as a pseudogene. CDR3 length: 17 amino acids. In DNA form, the CDR3 reads TGCACCAGCAGCCCCACCGAGAGGGACAGGGTTGATTCACCCCTCCACTTT. This sequence encodes CTSSPTERDRVDSPLHF.

In this sample, this clone turned up once. V gene TRBV4-2 combines with J gene TRBJ1-6, with D unclear. The germline V and J ends were trimmed by 3 bases and 7 bases, with 10 bases remaining between them. The CDR3 loop spans 14 amino acids. Germline V gives CDR1 LGHNA, CDR2 YNFKEQ. In DNA, the CDR3 is TGTGCCAGCAGCCAGCCACTAGGAAATTCACCCCTCCACTTT. It specifies CASSQPLGNSPLHF.

The chain links TRBV19 to TRBJ1-6, with D hard to call. Between the trimmed V and J ends, which lost 6 bases and 0 bases, there was a span of 9 bases. CDR1 LNHDA and CDR2 SQIVND come from the germline V gene (reference sequence). This CDR3 is built from 15 residues. CDR3 bases: TGTGCCAGTAGGTTAGATCACTCCTATAATTCACCCCTCCACTTT. The encoded protein is CASRLDHSYNSPLHF.

This clone came up once. The chain employs TRBV20-1 and TRBJ1-1; D not resolved. V was clipped by 5 bases and J by 1 base, with 5 bases between them. Looked up from germline, CDR1 is DFQATT and CDR2 is SNEGSKA (reference sequence). The CDR3 has 11 amino acids. The CDR3 is CSARSNTEAFF. The CDR3 nucleotides are TGCAGTGCTCGTTCGAACACTGAAGCTTTCTTT.

The table lists this clone with a few counts. This chain links TRBV2 with TRBJ1-5; D may be TRBD1 (5 bases). Germline CDR1 SNHLY, CDR2 FYNNEI. V dropped 3 bases and J dropped 2 bases, with 11 bases sitting between them. The CDR3 is 15 amino acids. CDR3 in amino acids: CASSEAGLGNQPQHF. The CDR3 DNA sequence: TGTGCCAGCAGTGAGGCGGGGCTTGGCAATCAGCCCCAGCATTTT.

V usage is TRBV4-1 and J usage is TRBJ1-2; no clear D gene. The CDR3 sequence is 15 residues long. Per germline, CDR1 MGHRA and CDR2 YSYEKL. Deletions cut 0 bases from V and 7 bases from J, with 15 bases between. The CDR3 DNA follows: TGCGCCAGCAGCCAAGAAATTGACCCGGTCGGTGGCTACACCTTC. As protein: CASSQEIDPVGGYTF.

This chain links TRBV5-1 with TRBJ1-3; the match to TRBD1 covers 10 bases. V was clipped by 0 bases and J by 3 bases; unmatched bases: 3. This CDR3 comprises 16 residues. Germline CDR1 reads SGHRS; CDR2 reads YFSETQ. The CDR3 region has the DNA TGCGCCAGCAGCTTGGGACAGGGGGCGCTTGGAAACACCATATATTTT. This translates into CASSLGQGALGNTIYF.

This clone occurred a few times. The V gene is TRBV5-1, the J gene TRBJ1-1; D remains unclear. The CDR3 has 13 residues. From germline, CDR1 is SGHRS and CDR2 YFSETQ. The V and J ends lost 1 base and 3 bases respectively, with 7 bases between them. The CDR3 loop is CASSLIGDTEAFF. The DNA of the CDR3 is TGCGCCAGCAGCTTGATCGGGGACACTGAAGCTTTCTTT. Complete variable domain (other parts from reference TRBV5-1 and TRBJ1-1): KAGVTQTPRYLIKTRGQQVTLSCSPISGHRSVSWYQQTPGQGLQFLFEYFSETQRNKGNFPGRFSGRQFSNSRSEMNVSTLELGDSALYLCASSLIGDTEAFFGQGTRLTVV.

The rearrangement joins TRBV5-4 to TRBJ2-3; D not certain. V was pared by 4 bases and J by 5 bases, with 17 bases between. The CDR3 loop spans 15 amino acids. CDR1 SGHNT and CDR2 YYREEE come from the germline V gene (reference sequence). The CDR3 DNA follows: TGTGCCAGCAGCCTGGACCAGCAGCGTGGAGATACGCAGTATTTT. Protein: CASSLDQQRGDTQYF.

The rearrangement links TRBV6-6 to TRBJ2-2; tentatively, D is TRBD1 or TRBD2 (6 bases each). Per the germline V gene, CDR1 is MNHNY and CDR2 is SVGAGI (reference sequence). V lost 5 bases and J 4 bases, leaving 11 bases between the germline ends. The CDR3 runs 14 residues. As DNA, the CDR3 is TGTGCCAGCAGTCAAGGGGGGATCACCGGGGAGCTGTTTTTT. It translates to CASSQGGITGELFF.

This clone is judged medium-sized. The chain carries TRBV27 and TRBJ2-7, with a weak D call TRBD2 (7 bases). With 5 bases removed from V and 1 base from J, the gap between germline ends came to 18 bases. This CDR3 region has 16 residues. Germline-derived CDR1 and CDR2 are MNHEY and SMNVEV (reference sequence). The CDR3 DNA sequence: TGTGCCAGCAGTCACTCCGGGGGGACAATTTCCTACGAGCAGTACTTC. Protein: CASSHSGGTISYEQYF.

V is TRBV7-9 and J is TRBJ2-1; TRBD2 agrees at 10 bases. The CDR3 length is 16 residues. The J segment lost 6 bases and the V segment lost 1 base, leaving 6 bases of the junction unmatched. CDR1 SEHNR and CDR2 FQNEAQ come from the germline V gene (reference sequence). The CDR3 is CASSLERGGWGNEQFF. The DNA of the CDR3 is TGTGCCAGCAGCTTAGAGCGGGGGGGTTGGGGCAATGAGCAGTTCTTC.

This clone has more than one count but fewer than ten. This chain links TRBV29-1 with TRBJ2-7, with D possibly TRBD1 on 6 matching bases. CDR1 and CDR2 from the germline V gene are SQVTM and ANQGSEA. The V gene lost 7 bases and the J gene lost 2 bases, with 12 bases spanning the gap. The CDR3 runs 12 residues. CDR3 sequence reads: CSAQGDTYEQYF. The CDR3 DNA follows: TGCAGCGCCCAAGGGGACACCTACGAGCAGTACTTC.

The chain is built from TRBV14 and TRBJ1-2; TRBD1 matches 7 bases. The length of the CDR3 is 16 residues. With V trimmed by 5 bases and J by 4 bases, 13 bases remained unmatched. CDR1 and CDR2 (germline): SGHDN, FVKESK. CDR3: CASSYRTGRRVYGYTF. In DNA form, the CDR3 reads TGTGCCAGCAGCTACCGGACAGGTAGGAGGGTCTATGGCTACACCTTC.

V is TRBV9 and J is TRBJ2-3, with unresolved D. The germline V and J ends were trimmed by 4 bases and 0 bases, with 15 bases remaining between them. CDR1 is SGDLS and CDR2 is YYNGEE in the germline V gene. The CDR3 runs 16 residues. As DNA, the CDR3 is TGTGCCAGCAGCCCCAGACACTATCTTAGCACAGATACGCAGTATTTT. It is translated as CASSPRHYLSTDTQYF. The full variable domain, in which reference TRBV9 and TRBJ2-3 provide the parts outside the CDR3, is DSGVTQTPKHLITATGQRVTLRCSPRSGDLSVYWYQQSLDQGLQFLIQYYNGEERAKGNILERFSAQQFPDLHSELNLSSLELGDSALYFCASSPRHYLSTDTQYFGPGTRLTVL.

The CDR3 sequence is CASSRAPLQGLYGYTF. In DNA form, the CDR3 reads TGTGCCAGCAGTCGGGCTCCCCTACAGGGATTATATGGCTACACCTTC. The chain joins TRBV27 to TRBJ1-2; perhaps TRBD1 as D (6 bases). The germline CDR1 and CDR2 sequences are MNHEY and SMNVEV (reference sequence). The CDR3 extends over 16 amino acids. The V gene lost 5 bases and the J gene lost 5 bases, with 21 bases spanning the gap.

By share, this clone ranks as medium-sized. The rearrangement links TRBV28 to TRBJ1-3, with a possible D match to TRBD1 (5 bases). The CDR3 is 15 amino acids. V dropped 6 bases and J dropped 1 base, with 13 bases sitting between them. Per the germline V gene, CDR1 is MDHEN and CDR2 is SYDVKM. CDR3 residues: CASRGREDSGNTIYF. The CDR3 nucleotides read TGTGCCAGCAGGGGCAGGGAAGATTCTGGAAACACCATATATTTT. The full variable domain, in which reference TRBV28 and TRBJ1-3 provide the parts outside the CDR3, is DVKVTQSSRYLVKRTGEKVFLECVQDMDHENMFWYRQDPGLGLRLIYFSYDVKMKEKGDIPEGYSVSREKKERFSLILESASTNQTSMYLCASRGREDSGNTIYFGEGSWLTVV.

V is TRBV5-7 and J is TRBJ2-6; tentatively, D is TRBD1 (6 bases). TRBV5-7 is annotated as an ORF whose role is uncertain. Deletions cut 1 base from V and 0 bases from J, with 11 bases between. This CDR3 has 17 amino acids. The CDR3 loop is CASSLRGTSSGANVLTF. The CDR3 nucleotides read TGTGCCAGCAGCTTGAGGGGGACCAGCTCTGGGGCCAACGTCCTGACTTTC.

Only a few counts were recorded for this clone. V usage is TRBV13 and J usage is TRBJ1-5; the match to TRBD1 covers 10 bases. The CDR3 has 14 amino acids. Trimming at V came to 6 bases and at J to 6 bases, leaving 5 bases not matched to a gene. Germline values: CDR1 PRHDT, CDR2 FYEKMQ (reference sequence). CDR3 DNA sequence: TGTGCCAGCAGTCGAGGACAGGGGGTTCAGCCCCAGCATTTT. Translated, it gives CASSRGQGVQPQHF.

The genes are TRBV11-2 and TRBJ1-2, with 10 bases aligning to TRBD1. Germline CDR1 is SGHAT and CDR2 is FQNNGV. CDR3 length: 14 amino acids. V trimming: 2 bases; J trimming: 8 bases; junction bases outside the gene matches: 5. The DNA of the CDR3 is TGTGCCAGCAGCTTACGACAGGGGGCGGGAGGCTACACCTTC. Translated: CASSLRQGAGGYTF.